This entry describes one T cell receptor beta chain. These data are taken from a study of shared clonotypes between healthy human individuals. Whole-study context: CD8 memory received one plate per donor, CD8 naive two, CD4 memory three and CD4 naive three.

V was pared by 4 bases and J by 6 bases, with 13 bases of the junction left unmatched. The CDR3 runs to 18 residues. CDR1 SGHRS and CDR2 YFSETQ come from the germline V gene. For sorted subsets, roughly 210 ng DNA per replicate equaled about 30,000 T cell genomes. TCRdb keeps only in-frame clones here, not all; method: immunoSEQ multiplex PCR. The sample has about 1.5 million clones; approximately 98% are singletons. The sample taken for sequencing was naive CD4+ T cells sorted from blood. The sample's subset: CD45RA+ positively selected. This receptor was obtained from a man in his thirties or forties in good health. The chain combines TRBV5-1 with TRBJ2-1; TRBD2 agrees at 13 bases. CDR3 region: CASSLEGTSGIGGNEQFF. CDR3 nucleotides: TGCGCCAGCAGCCTGGAAGGGACTAGCGGGATAGGGGGCAATGAGCAGTTCTTC.